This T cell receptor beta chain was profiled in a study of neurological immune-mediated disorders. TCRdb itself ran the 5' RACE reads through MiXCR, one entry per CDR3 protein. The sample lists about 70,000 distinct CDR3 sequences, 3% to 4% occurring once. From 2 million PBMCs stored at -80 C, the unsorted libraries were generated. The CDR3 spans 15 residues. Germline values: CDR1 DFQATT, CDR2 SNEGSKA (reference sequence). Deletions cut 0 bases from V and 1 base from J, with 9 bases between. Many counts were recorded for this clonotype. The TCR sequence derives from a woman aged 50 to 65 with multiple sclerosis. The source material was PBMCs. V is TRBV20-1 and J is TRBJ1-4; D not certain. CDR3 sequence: CSARDPRGTNEKLFF. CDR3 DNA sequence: TGCAGTGCTAGAGATCCCCGGGGAACTAATGAAAAACTGTTTTTT.